These 32 T cell receptor beta chains were sequenced from one sample in a study of blood T cell repertoires in COVID-19. Here immunoSEQ multiplex PCR was the method, and the copy in TCRdb shows in-frame clones only, minus some. The sample includes about 290,000 clones, around 86% of them seen just once. Material for sequencing was PBMCs or T cells enriched from blood (not recorded which). These receptors all come from a woman in her 40s who had recovered from COVID-19.

The chain carries TRBV11-2 and TRBJ1-1; a possible D gene is TRBD1 (6 bases). This CDR3 has 14 residues. Trimming stripped 2 bases from V and 3 bases from J, with 10 bases between. Germline CDR1 SGHAT, CDR2 FQNNGV. CDR3 amino acids: CASSLNQGYTEAFF. CDR3 nucleotides: TGTGCCAGCAGCTTAAACCAGGGGTACACTGAAGCTTTCTTT.

The rearrangement uses TRBV30 and TRBJ1-2; D may be TRBD1 (6 bases). CDR1 and CDR2 (germline): GTSNPN, SVGIG (reference sequence). The CDR3 runs 17 residues. Deletions cut 0 bases from V and 4 bases from J, with 21 bases between. The chain's CDR3 is CAWSVRAGEGRIYGYTF. DNA of the CDR3: TGTGCCTGGAGTGTACGGGCAGGGGAGGGTAGGATCTATGGCTACACCTTC.

The chain has TRBV5-1 and TRBJ2-1, with D hard to call. V gave up 0 bases and J gave up 8 bases, with 6 bases separating them. Per germline, CDR1 SGHRS and CDR2 YFSETQ. This CDR3 has 12 residues. CDR3 sequence (DNA): TGCGCCAGCAGCTTGGGCGGCCATGAGCAGTTCTTC. This sequence encodes CASSLGGHEQFF.

V usage is TRBV7-2 and J usage is TRBJ1-2; TRBD1 is a possible D gene (5 bases). The CDR3 runs 15 residues. Germline V gene lookup returns CDR1 SGHTA and CDR2 FQGNSA. V dropped 1 base and J dropped 7 bases, with 16 bases sitting between them. The chain's CDR3 is CASSLEGQGLGGYTF. CDR3 nucleotide sequence: TGTGCCAGCAGCTTAGAGGGCCAGGGATTAGGTGGCTACACCTTC.

The V call is TRBV11-2, the J call TRBJ2-3; 9 bases map to TRBD1. The CDR3 is 14 amino acids. CDR1 and CDR2 from the germline V gene are SGHAT and FQNNGV. V lost 5 bases, J lost 6 bases, and 6 bases stayed unmatched. This CDR3 reads CASSQTGQGDTQYF. In DNA form, the CDR3 reads TGTGCCAGCAGCCAGACCGGACAGGGGGATACGCAGTATTTT.

The chain carries TRBV11-2 and TRBJ1-6; 7 bases match TRBD1. Looked up from germline, CDR1 is SGHAT and CDR2 is FQNNGV. V was pared by 0 bases and J by 8 bases, with 7 bases of the junction left unmatched. The CDR3 is 16 residues long. CDR3 DNA sequence: TGTGCCAGCAGCTTAGATGGGGACAGAATACATTCACCCCTCCACTTT. Translating it yields CASSLDGDRIHSPLHF.

In its sample, this clone was seen once. This chain joins TRBV19 and TRBJ1-5, with 11 bases aligning to TRBD1. There are 16 residues in the CDR3. Trimming took 3 bases from V and 5 from J; bases not matched to a gene: 6. Germline CDR1 is LNHDA and CDR2 is SQIVND (reference sequence). The CDR3 reads CASSITDRGRYQPQHF. CDR3 DNA: TGTGCCAGTAGTATCACGGACAGGGGGCGATATCAGCCCCAGCATTTT.

This rearrangement joins TRBV7-3 to TRBJ1-6, with 10 positions matching TRBD1. The germline CDR1 and CDR2 sequences are SGHTA and FQGTGA. With 5 bases clipped from V and 5 bases from J, the junction kept 3 bases outside the gene matches. The CDR3 is made up of 15 amino acids. In DNA form, the CDR3 reads TGTGCCAGCAGCCCGGGGACAGGGGATAATTCACCCCTCCACTTT. Protein: CASSPGTGDNSPLHF.

This sequence joins TRBV4-1 and TRBJ1-2, with D tentatively TRBD1 (5 bases). The CDR3 covers 13 residues. The germline gives CDR1 MGHRA, CDR2 YSYEKL. Trimming left V 1 base short and J 8 bases short, with 11 bases between. CDR3 DNA sequence: TGCGCCAGCAGCCAAGTCCAGGGCTGGGGCTACACCTTC. Protein sequence: CASSQVQGWGYTF.

The V call is TRBV4-2, the J call TRBJ1-2, with D tentatively TRBD1 (6 bases). Germline V gene data show CDR1 as LGHNA and CDR2 as YNFKEQ. Trimming cost V 1 base and J 8 bases, with 17 bases left between them. The CDR3 spans 15 residues. CDR3 protein: CASSQAFSGVGGYTF. CDR3 DNA sequence: TGTGCCAGCAGCCAAGCATTTTCAGGGGTGGGCGGCTACACCTTC.

This chain joins TRBV5-4 and TRBJ2-2; D is ambiguous. The CDR3 is 14 residues long. The germline gives CDR1 SGHNT, CDR2 YYREEE (reference sequence). V lost 3 bases to trimming and J lost 0 bases, with 6 bases between them. The CDR3 reads CASSYQTNTGELFF. CDR3 bases: TGTGCCAGCAGCTACCAGACGAACACCGGGGAGCTGTTTTTT. The full variable domain, completed using reference TRBV5-4 and TRBJ2-2, is ETGVTQSPTHLIKTRGQQVTLRCSSQSGHNTVSWYQQALGQGPQFIFQYYREEENGRGNFPPRFSGLQFPNYSSELNVNALELDDSALYLCASSYQTNTGELFFGEGSRLTVL.

This rearrangement joins TRBV11-2 to TRBJ1-2, with 10 bases aligning to TRBD1. The ends lost 7 bases at V and 4 bases at J; junction bases unmatched: 15. Germline CDR1 SGHAT, CDR2 FQNNGV. CDR3 length equals 17 residues. The CDR3 nucleotides are TGTGCCAGCACCAAACCCGGACAGGGGGTGAGAAGCTATGGCTACACCTTC. Amino acids: CASTKPGQGVRSYGYTF.

Regarding this clone: The sample contains more than one DNA sequence encoding this CDR3. The chain links TRBV5-1 to TRBJ2-3; D not resolved. V shed 2 bases and J shed 3 bases, with 4 bases lying between them. This CDR3 region has 12 residues. The V gene's germline CDR1 is SGHRS and CDR2 YFSETQ. CDR3 loop: CASSFNTDTQYF. The CDR3, as DNA: TGCGCCAGCAGCTTTAATACAGATACGCAGTATTTT. The full variable domain, in which reference TRBV5-1 and TRBJ2-3 provide the parts outside the CDR3, is KAGVTQTPRYLIKTRGQQVTLSCSPISGHRSVSWYQQTPGQGLQFLFEYFSETQRNKGNFPGRFSGRQFSNSRSEMNVSTLELGDSALYLCASSFNTDTQYFGPGTRLTVL.

This chain links TRBV2 with TRBJ1-6; 7 nucleotides agree with TRBD1. This CDR3 is built from 16 residues. In germline, CDR1 is SNHLY, CDR2 FYNNEI. The J segment lost 7 bases and the V segment lost 2 bases, leaving 8 bases of the junction unmatched. DNA of the CDR3: TGTGCCAGCAGTGAAAAGGGGGCCCTGATGAATTCACCCCTCCACTTT. Its protein is CASSEKGALMNSPLHF. The whole variable domain, remainder taken from reference TRBV2 and TRBJ1-6, is EPEVTQTPSHQVTQMGQEVILRCVPISNHLYFYWYRQILGQKVEFLVSFYNNEISEKSEIFDDQFSVERPDGSNFTLKIRSTKLEDSAMYFCASSEKGALMNSPLHFGNGTRLTVT.

This sequence joins TRBV7-9 and TRBJ2-7; TRBD1 matches at 12 bases. CDR1 and CDR2 (germline): SEHNR, FQNEAQ (reference sequence). After removal of 4 bases from V and 6 bases from J, the junction contained 4 bases not matched to a gene. The CDR3 has 14 residues. DNA of the CDR3: TGTGCCAGCAGCTCTCCGGGACAGGGGGCCGAGCAGTACTTC. The encoded protein is CASSSPGQGAEQYF.

The rearrangement links TRBV19 to TRBJ1-5, with 9 nucleotides matching TRBD1. Per the germline V gene, CDR1 is LNHDA and CDR2 is SQIVND (reference sequence). The CDR3 has 17 residues. V trimming: 5 bases; J trimming: 1 base; junction bases outside the gene matches: 9. CDR3 amino acids: CASSPRGTGTSNQPQHF. In DNA form, the CDR3 reads TGTGCCAGTAGTCCGCGCGGGACAGGGACAAGCAATCAGCCCCAGCATTTT.

The rearrangement uses TRBV25-1 and TRBJ2-1; no definite D call. V gave up 4 bases and J gave up 3 bases, with 22 bases separating them. This CDR3 has 18 residues. Per the germline V gene, CDR1 is MGHDK and CDR2 is SYGVNS. CDR3 nucleotide sequence: TGTGCCAGCAGTGTACGGCGGAACCCCCCTCATTACTACAATGAGCAGTTCTTC. Translating gives CASSVRRNPPHYYNEQFF.

The genes are TRBV6-1 and TRBJ1-2; D might be TRBD1 (5 bases). This CDR3 has 16 amino acids. V shed 3 bases and J shed 3 bases, with 17 bases lying between them. Germline V gene lookup returns CDR1 MNHNS and CDR2 SASEGT. The CDR3 is CASSDLSAGSYYGYTF. The CDR3 DNA reads TGTGCCAGCAGTGATCTTTCGGCAGGGTCGTACTATGGCTACACCTTC.

The chain recombines TRBV2 with TRBJ2-2; 11 bases match TRBD2. CDR3 size: 15 residues. The germline gives CDR1 SNHLY, CDR2 FYNNEI. V lost 10 bases to trimming and J lost 5 bases; unmatched junction nucleotides: 9. CDR3 in amino acids: CATSRLAGSTGELFF. The CDR3 nucleotides read TGTGCCACCTCCAGACTAGCGGGATCTACCGGGGAGCTGTTTTTT.

This sequence joins TRBV30 and TRBJ1-4, with D hard to call. This CDR3 spans 14 amino acids. V lost 0 bases and J lost 3, with 8 bases in between. CDR1 and CDR2 (germline): GTSNPN, SVGIG (reference sequence). The CDR3 DNA reads as TGTGCCTGGAGTGTTGGAGGATCTAATGAAAAACTGTTTTTT. This encodes CAWSVGGSNEKLFF.

The J gene is TRBJ2-5, the V gene TRBV6-5; maybe TRBD2 (6 bases). Trimming took off 7 bases at V and 4 bases at J, with 13 bases between the two ends. CDR1 and CDR2 from the germline V gene are MNHEY and SVGAGI. This CDR3 comprises 13 residues. DNA for the CDR3: TGTGCCAGCACTAAGGGAGGAGGAGAGACCCAGTACTTC. Its protein is CASTKGGGETQYF.

The chain joins TRBV11-2 to TRBJ2-3; 10 bases fit TRBD2. The V gene end was trimmed by 4 bases and the J gene end by 2 bases; junction bases not matched to a gene: 3. In germline, CDR1 is SGHAT, CDR2 FQNNGV. CDR3 length: 15 residues. DNA for the CDR3: TGTGCCAGCAGCTGGGGGACTAGCGACACAGATACGCAGTATTTT. Its translation is CASSWGTSDTDTQYF.

This chain connects TRBV19 to TRBJ2-1; D is undetermined. V lost 4 bases, J lost 0 bases, and 10 bases lay in between. Germline V lookup: CDR1 LNHDA, CDR2 SQIVND (reference sequence). The CDR3 length is 15 residues. The CDR3 DNA sequence: TGTGCCAGTAGTACGACTCCAAGCTCCTACAATGAGCAGTTCTTC. As protein: CASSTTPSSYNEQFF.

The rearrangement uses TRBV24-1 and TRBJ2-3; a possible D gene is TRBD1 (5 bases). CDR1 is KGHDR, CDR2 SFDVKD, per germline. This CDR3 region has 13 residues. V lost 5 bases to trimming and J lost 3 bases, with 8 bases between them. The CDR3 protein is CATSGAGTDTQYF. The CDR3 DNA sequence: TGTGCCACCAGTGGCGCAGGGACAGATACGCAGTATTTT.

V is TRBV9 and J is TRBJ2-1; the D gene is possibly TRBD2 (6 bases). V dropped 3 bases and J dropped 6 bases, with 16 bases sitting between them. This CDR3 is built from 15 residues. Per the germline V gene, CDR1 is SGDLS and CDR2 is YYNGEE. The DNA of the CDR3 is TGTGCCAGCAGCGCGGGACTGGATTTGTTCAATGAGCAGTTCTTC. The encoded protein is CASSAGLDLFNEQFF.

V and J are TRBV2 and TRBJ1-2; maybe TRBD1 (5 bases). CDR3 length equals 13 residues. Germline CDR1 is SNHLY and CDR2 is FYNNEI. The V gene lost 4 bases and the J gene lost 6 bases, with 12 bases spanning the gap. CDR3 amino acids: CASSATVVNGYTF. The CDR3 DNA reads as TGTGCCAGCAGTGCGACAGTTGTTAATGGCTACACCTTC.

V is TRBV27 and J is TRBJ2-2, with D possibly matching TRBD2 (5 bases). CDR3 length equals 14 residues. Trimming removed 3 bases from V and 1 base from J, with 6 bases in between. CDR1 is MNHEY and CDR2 is SMNVEV in the germline V gene (reference sequence). CDR3 bases: TGTGCCAGCAGTTTCGGGAAGAACACCGGGGAGCTGTTTTTT. This gives the protein CASSFGKNTGELFF.

This clone was detected once. The chain is built from TRBV3-1 (or the pseudogene TRBV3-2) and TRBJ1-2; weak D call: TRBD1 (6 bases). The CDR3 has 14 amino acids. The V gene lost 3 bases and the J gene lost 7 bases, with 15 bases spanning the gap. The germline V gene encodes CDR1 LGHDT and CDR2 YNNKEL (reference sequence). The CDR3 loop reads CASSHPAGAGGYTF. The CDR3 nucleotides read TGTGCCAGCAGCCACCCGGCGGGGGCGGGTGGCTACACCTTC.

This chain connects TRBV7-2 to TRBJ1-1; possibly TRBD1 for D (5 bases). The CDR3 totals 14 residues. The V end was cut by 1 base, the J end by 12 bases, with 18 bases between. The germline V gene encodes CDR1 SGHTA and CDR2 FQGNSA. As DNA, the CDR3 is TGTGCCAGCAGCTTAGGGGGCCAGGAACCTAAACCTTTCTTT. Its translation is CASSLGGQEPKPFF.

This chain joins TRBV9 and TRBJ1-2; 9 bases fit TRBD1. This CDR3 has 16 residues. The J segment lost 5 bases and the V segment lost 2 bases, leaving 10 bases of the junction unmatched. Germline V gene sequence: CDR1 SGDLS, CDR2 YYNGEE. The CDR3 DNA is TGTGCCAGCAGCGTTACAGGGGGCCGCTGGGATTATGGCTACACCTTC. Amino acid sequence: CASSVTGGRWDYGYTF.

CDR3 sequence: CASSYGLAGPYNEQFF. The CDR3 DNA is TGTGCCAGCAGCTACGGACTAGCGGGACCCTACAATGAGCAGTTCTTC. V gene TRBV7-9 combines with J gene TRBJ2-1; 12 bases map to TRBD2. The junction had 3 bases not matched to a gene; V was cut back by 4 bases and J by 2 bases. Germline-derived CDR1 and CDR2 are SEHNR and FQNEAQ (reference sequence). The CDR3 is 16 residues long.

This clone was recorded only once. The chain has TRBV5-1 and TRBJ1-4; 8 bases fit TRBD1. The CDR3 spans 15 residues. CDR1 is SGHRS, CDR2 YFSETQ, per germline. V lost 2 bases, J lost 6 bases, and 6 bases stayed unmatched. The CDR3 nucleotides are TGCGCCAGCAGCTTACAGGGGGTCAATGATGAAAAACTGTTTTTT. It encodes CASSLQGVNDEKLFF.